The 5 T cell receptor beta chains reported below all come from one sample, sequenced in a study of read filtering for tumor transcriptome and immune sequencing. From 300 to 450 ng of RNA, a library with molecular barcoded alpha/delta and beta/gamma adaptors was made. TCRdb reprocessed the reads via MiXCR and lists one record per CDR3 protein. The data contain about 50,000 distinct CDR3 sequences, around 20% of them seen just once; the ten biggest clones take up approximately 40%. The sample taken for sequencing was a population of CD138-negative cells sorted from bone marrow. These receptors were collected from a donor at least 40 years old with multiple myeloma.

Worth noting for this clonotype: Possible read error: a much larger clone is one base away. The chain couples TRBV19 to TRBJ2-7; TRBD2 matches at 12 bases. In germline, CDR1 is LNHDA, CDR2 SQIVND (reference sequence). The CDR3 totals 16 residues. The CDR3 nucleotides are TGTGCCAGTAGTATAGGACTAGCGGGAGTACAGTACGAGCCGTACTTC. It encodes CASSIGLAGVQYEPYF.

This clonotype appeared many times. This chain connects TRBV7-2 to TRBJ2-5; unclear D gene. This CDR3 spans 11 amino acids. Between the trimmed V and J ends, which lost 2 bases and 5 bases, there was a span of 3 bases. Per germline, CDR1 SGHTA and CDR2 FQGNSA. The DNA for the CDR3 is TGTGCCAGCAGCTTATCCGAGACCCAGTACTTC. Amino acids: CASSLSETQYF.

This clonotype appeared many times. For the CDR3, the DNA is TGTGCCAGTAGTATAACAGGGGCCGGCTACAATGAGCAGTTCTTC. This codes for CASSITGAGYNEQFF. The chain couples TRBV19 to TRBJ2-1; 7 bases match TRBD1. The V gene end was trimmed by 2 bases and the J gene end by 3 bases; junction bases not matched to a gene: 4. This CDR3 contains 15 residues. Germline loops: CDR1 LNHDA, CDR2 SQIVND (reference sequence).

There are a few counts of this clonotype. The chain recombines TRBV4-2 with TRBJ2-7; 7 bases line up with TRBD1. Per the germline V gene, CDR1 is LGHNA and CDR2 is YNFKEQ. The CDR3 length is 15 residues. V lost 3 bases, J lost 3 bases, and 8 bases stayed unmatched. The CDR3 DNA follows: TGTGCCAGCAGCCAGCCCGGGACAGACCGCTACGAGCAGTACTTC. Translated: CASSQPGTDRYEQYF.

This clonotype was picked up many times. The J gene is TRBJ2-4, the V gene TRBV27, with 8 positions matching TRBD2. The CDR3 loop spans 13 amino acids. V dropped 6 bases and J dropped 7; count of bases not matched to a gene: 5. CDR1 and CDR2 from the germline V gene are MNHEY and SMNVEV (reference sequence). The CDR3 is CASSWTSRNIQYF. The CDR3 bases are TGTGCCAGCAGCTGGACTAGCAGGAACATTCAGTACTTC.